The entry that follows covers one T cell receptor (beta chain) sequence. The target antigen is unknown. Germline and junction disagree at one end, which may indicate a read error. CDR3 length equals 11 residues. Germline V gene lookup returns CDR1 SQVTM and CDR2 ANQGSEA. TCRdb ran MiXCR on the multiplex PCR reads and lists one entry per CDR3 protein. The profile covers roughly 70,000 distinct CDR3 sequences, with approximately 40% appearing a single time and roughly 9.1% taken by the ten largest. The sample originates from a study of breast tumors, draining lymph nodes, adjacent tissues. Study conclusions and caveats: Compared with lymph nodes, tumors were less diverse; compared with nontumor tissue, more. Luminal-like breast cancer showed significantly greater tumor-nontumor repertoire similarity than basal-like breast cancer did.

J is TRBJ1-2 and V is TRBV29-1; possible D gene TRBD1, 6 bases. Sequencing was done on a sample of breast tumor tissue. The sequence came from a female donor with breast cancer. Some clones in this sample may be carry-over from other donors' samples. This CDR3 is CTSTGSYGYTF. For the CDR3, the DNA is TGTACAAGCACAGGGAGCTATGGCTACACCTTC.